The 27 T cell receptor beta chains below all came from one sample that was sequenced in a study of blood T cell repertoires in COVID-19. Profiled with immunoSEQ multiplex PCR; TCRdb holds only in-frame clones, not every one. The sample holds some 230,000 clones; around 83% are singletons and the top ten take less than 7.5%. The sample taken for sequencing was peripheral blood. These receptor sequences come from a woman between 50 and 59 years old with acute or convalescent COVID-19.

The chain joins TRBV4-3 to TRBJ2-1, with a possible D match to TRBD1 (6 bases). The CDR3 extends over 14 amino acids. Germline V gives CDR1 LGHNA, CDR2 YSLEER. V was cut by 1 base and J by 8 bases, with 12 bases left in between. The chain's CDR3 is CASSQGLGADEQFF. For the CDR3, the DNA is TGCGCCAGCAGCCAAGGGTTGGGGGCCGATGAGCAGTTCTTC.

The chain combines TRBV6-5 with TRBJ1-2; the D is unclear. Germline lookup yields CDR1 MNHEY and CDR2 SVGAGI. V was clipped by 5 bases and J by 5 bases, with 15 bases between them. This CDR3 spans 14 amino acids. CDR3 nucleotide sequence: TGTGCCAGCAGTCTCGTCCAAAGAGGGTATGGCTACACCTTC. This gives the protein CASSLVQRGYGYTF.

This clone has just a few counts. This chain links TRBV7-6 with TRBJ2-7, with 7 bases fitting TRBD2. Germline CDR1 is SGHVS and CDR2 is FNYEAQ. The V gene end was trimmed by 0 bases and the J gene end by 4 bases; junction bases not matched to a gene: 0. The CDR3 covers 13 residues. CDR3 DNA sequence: TGTGCCAGCAGCTTAGCGGGGGGGTACGAGCAGTACTTC. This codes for CASSLAGGYEQYF.

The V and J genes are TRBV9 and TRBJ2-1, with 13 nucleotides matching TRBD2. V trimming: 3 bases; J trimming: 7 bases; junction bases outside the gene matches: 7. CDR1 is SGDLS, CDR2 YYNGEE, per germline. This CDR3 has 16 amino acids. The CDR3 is CASSGQLAGGRNEQFF. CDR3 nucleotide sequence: TGTGCCAGCAGCGGACAACTAGCGGGGGGGCGGAATGAGCAGTTCTTC.

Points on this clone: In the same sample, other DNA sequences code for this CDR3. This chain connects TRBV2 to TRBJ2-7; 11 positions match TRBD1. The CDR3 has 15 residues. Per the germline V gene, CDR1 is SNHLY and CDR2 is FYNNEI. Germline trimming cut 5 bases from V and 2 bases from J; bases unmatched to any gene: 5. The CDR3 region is CASSSPGQGAYEQYF. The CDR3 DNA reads TGTGCCAGCAGTTCCCCGGGACAGGGGGCCTACGAGCAGTACTTC.

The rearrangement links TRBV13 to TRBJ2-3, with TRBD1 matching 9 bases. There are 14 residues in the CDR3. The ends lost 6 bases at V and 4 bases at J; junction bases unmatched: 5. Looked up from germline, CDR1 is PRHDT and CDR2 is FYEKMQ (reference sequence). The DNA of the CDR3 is TGTGCCAGCAGTACAGGGGGCGACCCAGATACGCAGTATTTT. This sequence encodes CASSTGGDPDTQYF.

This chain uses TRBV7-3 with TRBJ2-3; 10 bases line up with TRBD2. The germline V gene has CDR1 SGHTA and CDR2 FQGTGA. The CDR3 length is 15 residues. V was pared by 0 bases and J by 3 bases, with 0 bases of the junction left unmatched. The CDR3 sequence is CASSLTAGGTDTQYF. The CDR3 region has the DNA TGTGCCAGCAGCTTAACAGCGGGGGGGACAGATACGCAGTATTTT.

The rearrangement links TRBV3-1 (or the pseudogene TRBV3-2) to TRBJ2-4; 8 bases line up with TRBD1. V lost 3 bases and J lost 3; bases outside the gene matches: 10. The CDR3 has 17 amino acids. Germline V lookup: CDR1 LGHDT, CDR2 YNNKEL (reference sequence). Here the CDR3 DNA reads TGTGCCAGCAGCCAGTACCAGGGGGCGCGTATCAAAAACATTCAGTACTTC. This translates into CASSQYQGARIKNIQYF.

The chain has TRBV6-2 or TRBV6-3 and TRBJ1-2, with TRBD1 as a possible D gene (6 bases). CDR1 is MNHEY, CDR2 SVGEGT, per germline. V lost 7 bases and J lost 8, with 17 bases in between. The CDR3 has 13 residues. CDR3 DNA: TGTGCCAGCAACCCCGTGGGGGCGAGCGGCTACACCTTC. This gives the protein CASNPVGASGYTF.

CDR3 coding DNA: TGCGCCAGCAGCTTGGCAGACTCCTACAATGAGCAGTTCTTC. Translated, it gives CASSLADSYNEQFF. The chain couples TRBV5-1 to TRBJ2-1; D remains ambiguous. The germline CDR1 and CDR2 sequences are SGHRS and YFSETQ. Trimming left V 0 bases short and J 0 bases short, with 4 bases between. The CDR3 runs 14 residues.

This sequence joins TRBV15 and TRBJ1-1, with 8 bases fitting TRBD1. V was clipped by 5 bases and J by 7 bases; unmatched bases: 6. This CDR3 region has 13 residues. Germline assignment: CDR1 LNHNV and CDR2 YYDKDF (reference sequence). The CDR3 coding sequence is TGTGCCACCAGCTTCGACAGGGGTCTTGAAGCTTTCTTT. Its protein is CATSFDRGLEAFF. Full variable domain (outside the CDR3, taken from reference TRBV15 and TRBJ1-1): DAMVIQNPRYQVTQFGKPVTLSCSQTLNHNVMYWYQQKSSQAPKLLFHYYDKDFNNEADTPDNFQSRRPNTSFCFLDIRSPGLGDTAMYLCATSFDRGLEAFFGQGTRLTVV.

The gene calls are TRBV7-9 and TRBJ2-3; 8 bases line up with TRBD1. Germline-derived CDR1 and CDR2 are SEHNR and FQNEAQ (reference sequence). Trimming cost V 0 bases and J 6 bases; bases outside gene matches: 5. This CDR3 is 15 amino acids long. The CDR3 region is CASSLAGQVGDTQYF. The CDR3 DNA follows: TGTGCCAGCAGCTTAGCGGGACAGGTTGGCGATACGCAGTATTTT.

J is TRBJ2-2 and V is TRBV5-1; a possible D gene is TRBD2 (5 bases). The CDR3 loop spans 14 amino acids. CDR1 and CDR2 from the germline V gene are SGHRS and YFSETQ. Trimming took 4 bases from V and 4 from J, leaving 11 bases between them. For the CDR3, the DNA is TGCGCCAGCAGCACGGGAATGGGCACCGGGGAGCTGTTTTTT. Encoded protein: CASSTGMGTGELFF.

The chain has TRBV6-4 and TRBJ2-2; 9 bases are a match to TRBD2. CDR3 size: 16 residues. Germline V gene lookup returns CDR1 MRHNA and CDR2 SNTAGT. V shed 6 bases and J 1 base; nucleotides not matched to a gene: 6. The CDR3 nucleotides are TGTGCCAGCAGCGTAGCGGGAGACAAGAACACCGGGGAGCTGTTTTTT. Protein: CASSVAGDKNTGELFF.

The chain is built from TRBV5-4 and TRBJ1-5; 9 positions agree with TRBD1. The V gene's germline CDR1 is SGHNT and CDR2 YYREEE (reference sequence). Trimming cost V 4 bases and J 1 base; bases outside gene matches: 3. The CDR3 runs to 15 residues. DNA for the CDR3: TGTGCCAGCAGCCCAGGACAGGGGAGCAATCAGCCCCAGCATTTT. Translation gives CASSPGQGSNQPQHF.

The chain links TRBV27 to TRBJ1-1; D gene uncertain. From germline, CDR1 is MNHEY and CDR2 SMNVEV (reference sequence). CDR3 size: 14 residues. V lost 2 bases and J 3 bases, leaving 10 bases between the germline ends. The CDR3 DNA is TGTGCCAGCAGTTTACGCAGGTTAGACACTGAAGCTTTCTTT. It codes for CASSLRRLDTEAFF.

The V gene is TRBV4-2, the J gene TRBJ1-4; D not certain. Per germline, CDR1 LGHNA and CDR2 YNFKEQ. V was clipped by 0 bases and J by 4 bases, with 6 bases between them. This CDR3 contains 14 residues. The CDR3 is CASSQDLGNEKLFF. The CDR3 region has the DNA TGTGCCAGCAGCCAAGATCTCGGTAATGAAAAACTGTTTTTT.

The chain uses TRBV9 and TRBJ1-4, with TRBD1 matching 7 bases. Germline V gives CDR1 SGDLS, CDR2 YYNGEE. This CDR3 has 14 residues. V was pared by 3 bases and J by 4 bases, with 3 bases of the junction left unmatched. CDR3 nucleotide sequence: TGTGCCAGCAGCGGGGACAGCAATAATGAAAAACTGTTTTTT. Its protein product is CASSGDSNNEKLFF.

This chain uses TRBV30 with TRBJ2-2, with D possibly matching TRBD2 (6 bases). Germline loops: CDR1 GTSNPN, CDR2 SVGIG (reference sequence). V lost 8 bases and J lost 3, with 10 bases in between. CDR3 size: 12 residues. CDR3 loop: CALGGHTGELFF. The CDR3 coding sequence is TGTGCCCTGGGAGGTCACACCGGGGAGCTGTTTTTT.

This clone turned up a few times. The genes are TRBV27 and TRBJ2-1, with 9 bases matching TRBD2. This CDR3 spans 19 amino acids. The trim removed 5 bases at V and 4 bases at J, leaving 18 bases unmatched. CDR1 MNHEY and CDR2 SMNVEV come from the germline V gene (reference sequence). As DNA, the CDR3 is TGTGCCAGCAGTCCAGGGGAGGGGGTAGCGGGAGCGATATACAATGAGCAGTTCTTC. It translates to CASSPGEGVAGAIYNEQFF.

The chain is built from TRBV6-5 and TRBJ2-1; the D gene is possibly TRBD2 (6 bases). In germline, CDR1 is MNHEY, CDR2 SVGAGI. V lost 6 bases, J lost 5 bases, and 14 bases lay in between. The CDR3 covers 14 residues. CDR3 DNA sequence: TGTGCCAGCAGGAACCAAGGAGGGAACAATGAGCAGTTCTTC. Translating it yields CASRNQGGNNEQFF.

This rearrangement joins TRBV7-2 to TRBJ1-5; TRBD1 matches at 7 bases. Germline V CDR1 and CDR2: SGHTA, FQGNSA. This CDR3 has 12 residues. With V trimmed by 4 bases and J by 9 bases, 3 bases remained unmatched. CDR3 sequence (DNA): TGTGCCAGCAGCTCGACAGGGATGCCCCAGCATTTT. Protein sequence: CASSSTGMPQHF.

CDR3 coding DNA: TGTGCCAGCAGCCAAGATCTAGTCAGCGAGCAGTACTTC. It codes for CASSQDLVSEQYF. J is TRBJ2-7 and V is TRBV14; D not resolved. Germline V gene sequence: CDR1 SGHDN, CDR2 FVKESK. Trimming stripped 0 bases from V and 6 bases from J, with 9 bases between. CDR3 length equals 13 residues. Complete variable domain (other parts from reference TRBV14 and TRBJ2-7): EAGVTQFPSHSVIEKGQTVTLRCDPISGHDNLYWYRRVMGKEIKFLLHFVKESKQDESGMPNNRFLAERTGGTYSTLKVQPAELEDSGVYFCASSQDLVSEQYFGPGTRLTVT.

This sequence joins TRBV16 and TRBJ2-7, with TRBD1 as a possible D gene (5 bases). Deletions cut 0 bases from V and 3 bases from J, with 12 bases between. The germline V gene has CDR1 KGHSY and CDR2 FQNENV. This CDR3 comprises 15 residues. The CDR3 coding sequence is TGTGCCAGCAGCCAATCCAGGGTGAAGGGCTACGAGCAGTACTTC. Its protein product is CASSQSRVKGYEQYF.

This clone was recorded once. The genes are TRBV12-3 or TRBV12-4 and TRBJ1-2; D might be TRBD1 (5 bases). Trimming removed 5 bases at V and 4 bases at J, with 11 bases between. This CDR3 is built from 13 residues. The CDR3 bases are TGTGCCAGCAGTCACGACAGCCGCTATGGCTACACCTTC. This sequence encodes CASSHDSRYGYTF.

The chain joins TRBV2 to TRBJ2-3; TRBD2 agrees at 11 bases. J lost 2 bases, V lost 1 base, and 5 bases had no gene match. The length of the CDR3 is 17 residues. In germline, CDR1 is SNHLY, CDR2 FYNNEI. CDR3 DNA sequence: TGTGCCAGCAGTGAAGTAATAGCGGGGGGGATCACAGATACGCAGTATTTT. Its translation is CASSEVIAGGITDTQYF.

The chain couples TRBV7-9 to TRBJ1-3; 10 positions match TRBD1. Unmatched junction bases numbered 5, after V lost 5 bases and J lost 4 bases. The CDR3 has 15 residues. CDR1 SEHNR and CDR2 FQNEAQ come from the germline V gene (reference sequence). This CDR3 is CASSKTGGGGNTIYF. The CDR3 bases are TGTGCCAGCAGCAAGACAGGGGGCGGCGGAAACACCATATATTTT.